Following are 7 T cell receptor beta chains from one sample sequenced in a study of CD8 T cells in Susac syndrome. A quantity of about 0.5 to 1 ug RNA underwent reverse transcription using random hexamers. Each CDR3 protein is one row after TCRdb ran MiXCR on the immunoSEQ multiplex PCR reads. This sample carries more than 150,000 distinct CDR3 sequences, 95% to 96% of them seen once, and the ten largest clones take roughly 0.15%. What was sequenced was CD8+ T cells from PBMCs. Source of these receptors: a human donor with multiple sclerosis.

DNA of the CDR3: TGTGCCAGCAATAGCCGGGACAGGAGGAACTATGGCTACACCTTC. It codes for CASNSRDRRNYGYTF. The chain couples TRBV6-6 to TRBJ1-2; 8 bases match TRBD1. Germline lookup yields CDR1 MNHNY and CDR2 SVGAGI (reference sequence). This CDR3 region has 15 residues. V shed 7 bases, J shed 2 bases, and the junction held 9 bases outside the gene matches.

The chain recombines TRBV29-1 with TRBJ2-7; 7 bases are a match to TRBD1. The CDR3 extends over 13 amino acids. The V gene's germline CDR1 is SQVTM and CDR2 ANQGSEA. V was clipped by 7 bases and J by 5 bases; unmatched bases: 11. CDR3 residues: CSDSTGSVNEQYV. The CDR3 DNA reads as TGCAGCGACTCGACAGGGAGCGTGAACGAGCAGTACGTC.

The chain couples TRBV4-1 to TRBJ1-1; D not resolved. Trimming removed 0 bases from V and 2 bases from J, with 7 bases in between. Germline V lookup: CDR1 MGHRA, CDR2 YSYEKL. The length of the CDR3 is 14 residues. The CDR3 region is CASSQDARNTEAFF. CDR3 DNA: TGCGCCAGCAGCCAAGATGCGAGAAACACTGAAGCTTTCTTT.

The gene calls are TRBV24-1 and TRBJ2-2; D remains ambiguous. The CDR3 has 13 residues. Germline CDR1 is KGHDR and CDR2 is SFDVKD. V lost 0 bases to trimming and J lost 7 bases, with 5 bases between them. The CDR3 reads CATSDLENGELFF. The DNA of the CDR3 is TGTGCCACCAGTGATTTGGAAAACGGGGAGCTGTTTTTT.

The chain uses TRBV20-1 and TRBJ2-5; no reliable D call. Per the germline V gene, CDR1 is DFQATT and CDR2 is SNEGSKA (reference sequence). The CDR3 covers 11 residues. Written as DNA, the CDR3 is TGCAGGCCCCCTTCGGCGGAGACCCAGTACTTC. It codes for CRPPSAETQYF.

The V and J genes are TRBV12-3 or TRBV12-4 and TRBJ2-3; 11 positions agree with TRBD1. The trim removed 6 bases at V and 4 bases at J, leaving 9 bases unmatched. The CDR3 has 16 residues. As DNA, the CDR3 is TGTGCCAGCAGGCCTGGACAGGGGGCGCTTGCAGATACGCAGTATTTT. Its protein product is CASRPGQGALADTQYF.

This clonotype appeared a single time. This chain uses TRBV20-1 with TRBJ1-1; D possibly corresponds to TRBD1 (5 bases). Trimming cost V 8 bases and J 5 bases, with 18 bases left between them. The germline V gene has CDR1 DFQATT and CDR2 SNEGSKA (reference sequence). The CDR3 is made up of 13 amino acids. Here the CDR3 DNA reads TGCAGTCCTGGGGGGGAACGTGGTACTGAAGCTTTCTTT. It specifies CSPGGERGTEAFF.